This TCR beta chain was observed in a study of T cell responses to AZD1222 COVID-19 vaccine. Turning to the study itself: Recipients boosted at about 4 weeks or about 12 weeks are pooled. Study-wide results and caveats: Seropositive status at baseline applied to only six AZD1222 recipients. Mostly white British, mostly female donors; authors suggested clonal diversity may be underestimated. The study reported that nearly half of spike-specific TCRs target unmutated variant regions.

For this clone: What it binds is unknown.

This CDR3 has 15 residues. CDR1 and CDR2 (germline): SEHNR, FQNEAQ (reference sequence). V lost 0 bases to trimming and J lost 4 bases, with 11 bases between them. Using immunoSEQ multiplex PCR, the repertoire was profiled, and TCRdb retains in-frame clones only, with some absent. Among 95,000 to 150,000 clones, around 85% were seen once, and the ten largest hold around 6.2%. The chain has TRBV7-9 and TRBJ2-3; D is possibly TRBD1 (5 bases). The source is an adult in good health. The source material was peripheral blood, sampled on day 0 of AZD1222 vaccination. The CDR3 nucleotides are TGTGCCAGCAGCTTAGCCGCAGGGCCAGCAGATACGCAGTATTTT. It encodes CASSLAAGPADTQYF.